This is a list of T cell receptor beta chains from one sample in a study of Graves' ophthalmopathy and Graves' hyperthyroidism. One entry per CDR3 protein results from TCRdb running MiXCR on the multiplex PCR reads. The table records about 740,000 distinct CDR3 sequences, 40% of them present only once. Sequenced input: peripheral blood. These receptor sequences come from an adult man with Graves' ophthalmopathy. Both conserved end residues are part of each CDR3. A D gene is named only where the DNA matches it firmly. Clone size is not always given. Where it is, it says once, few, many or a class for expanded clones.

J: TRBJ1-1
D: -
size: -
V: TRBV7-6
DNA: TGCGCCAGCAGCTTGGAGACCGGGACTCTTGGGCGGGCTTTCTTT
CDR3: CASSLETGTLGRAFF

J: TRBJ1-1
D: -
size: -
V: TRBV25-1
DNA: TGTGCCAGCAGTGATAGTGCCGGGGAACCGGGCGCTGAAGCTTTCTTT
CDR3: CASSDSAGEPGAEAFF

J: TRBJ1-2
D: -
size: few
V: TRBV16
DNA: TGTGCCAGCAGTTACGACAGCCTTAACTATGGCTACACCTTC
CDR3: CASSYDSLNYGYTF

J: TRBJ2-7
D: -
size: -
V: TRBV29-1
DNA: TGCAGCGTTGGCAGGCTAAACACCGGGGAGCTGTACTTC
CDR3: CSVGRLNTGELYF

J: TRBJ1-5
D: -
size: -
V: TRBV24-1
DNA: TGTGCCACCTCAGGGGTTGGGCAGCCCCAGCATTTT
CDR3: CATSGVGQPQHF

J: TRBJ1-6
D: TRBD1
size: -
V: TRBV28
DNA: TGTGCCAGCAGTTTATTACGGACAGGTTATTCACCCCTCCACTTT
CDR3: CASSLLRTGYSPLHF

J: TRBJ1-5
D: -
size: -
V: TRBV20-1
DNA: TGCAGTGCTAGCAGGGCAAATCAGCCCCAGCATTTT
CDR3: CSASRANQPQHF

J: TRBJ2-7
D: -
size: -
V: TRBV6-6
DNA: TGTGCCAGCAGTTACCCAATGGGGTTCGCATACGAGCAGTACTTC
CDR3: CASSYPMGFAYEQYF

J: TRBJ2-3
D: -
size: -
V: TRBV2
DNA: TGTGCCAGCACAGACCAGGCAGCGACAGATACGCAGTATTTT
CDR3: CASTDQAATDTQYF

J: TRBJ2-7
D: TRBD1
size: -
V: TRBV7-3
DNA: TGTGCCAGCAGCCACGGGACAGGGACCTACGAGCAGTACTTC
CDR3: CASSHGTGTYEQYF

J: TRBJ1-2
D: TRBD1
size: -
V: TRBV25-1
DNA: TGTGCCAGCAGTTTTTCGTCGGCAGGGGGCGAGGTAATGGGCTACACCTTC
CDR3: CASSFSSAGGEVMGYTF

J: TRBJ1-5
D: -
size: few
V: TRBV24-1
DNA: TGTGCCAGCAGTTACCTACAGGGTTATCAGCCCCAGCATTTT
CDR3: CASSYLQGYQPQHF

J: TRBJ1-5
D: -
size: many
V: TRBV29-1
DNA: TGCAGCGTCCGGGACTTTGACAATCAGCCCCAGCATTTT
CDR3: CSVRDFDNQPQHF

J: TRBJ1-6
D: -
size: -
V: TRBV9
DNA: TGTGCCAGCAGCGTAGGAACGGCCTATAATTCACCCCTCCACTTT
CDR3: CASSVGTAYNSPLHF

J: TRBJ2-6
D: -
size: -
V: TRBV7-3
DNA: TGTGCCAGCAGCTTAAACCCACAGGGACCATTTTCTGGGGCCAACGTCCTGACTTTC
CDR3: CASSLNPQGPFSGANVLTF

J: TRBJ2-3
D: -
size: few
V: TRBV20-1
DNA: TGCAGTGCTAGAGGACACATAAGTGGCACAGATACGCAGTATTTT
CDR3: CSARGHISGTDTQYF

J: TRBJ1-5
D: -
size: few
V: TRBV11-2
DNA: TGTGCCAGCAGCTTCGCCGAAAAACAGCCCCAGCATTTT
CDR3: CASSFAEKQPQHF

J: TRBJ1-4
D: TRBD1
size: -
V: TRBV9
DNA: TGTGCCAGCAGCGTTCAGGGGGGACTGCGTGAAAAACTGTTTTTT
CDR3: CASSVQGGLREKLFF

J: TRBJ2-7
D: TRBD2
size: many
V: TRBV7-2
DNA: TGTGCCAGCAGCTTAGAGCTAGCGGTTGTCTACGAGCAGTACTTC
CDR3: CASSLELAVVYEQYF

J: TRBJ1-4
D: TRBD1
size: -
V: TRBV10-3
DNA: TGTGCCAGCAGTTCGCCCCGGGACAGGAATGAAAAACTGTTTTTT
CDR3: CASSSPRDRNEKLFF

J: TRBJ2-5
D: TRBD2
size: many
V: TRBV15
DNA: TGTGCCACCAGGGGACTAGCGGGACGGGAGACCCAGTACTTC
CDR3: CATRGLAGRETQYF

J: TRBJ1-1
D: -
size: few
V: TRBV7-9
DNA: TGTGCCAGCAGCAAAGTGGGGACATTTTTCGACACTGAAGCTTTCTTT
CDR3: CASSKVGTFFDTEAFF

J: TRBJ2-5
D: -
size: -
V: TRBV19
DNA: TGTGCCAGTAGTGCAGGACCAGAGGGGACCCAGTACTTC
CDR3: CASSAGPEGTQYF

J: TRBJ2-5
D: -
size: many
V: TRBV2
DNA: TGTGCCAGCGGCCAGCAGCGAGAGACCCAGTACTTC
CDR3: CASGQQRETQYF